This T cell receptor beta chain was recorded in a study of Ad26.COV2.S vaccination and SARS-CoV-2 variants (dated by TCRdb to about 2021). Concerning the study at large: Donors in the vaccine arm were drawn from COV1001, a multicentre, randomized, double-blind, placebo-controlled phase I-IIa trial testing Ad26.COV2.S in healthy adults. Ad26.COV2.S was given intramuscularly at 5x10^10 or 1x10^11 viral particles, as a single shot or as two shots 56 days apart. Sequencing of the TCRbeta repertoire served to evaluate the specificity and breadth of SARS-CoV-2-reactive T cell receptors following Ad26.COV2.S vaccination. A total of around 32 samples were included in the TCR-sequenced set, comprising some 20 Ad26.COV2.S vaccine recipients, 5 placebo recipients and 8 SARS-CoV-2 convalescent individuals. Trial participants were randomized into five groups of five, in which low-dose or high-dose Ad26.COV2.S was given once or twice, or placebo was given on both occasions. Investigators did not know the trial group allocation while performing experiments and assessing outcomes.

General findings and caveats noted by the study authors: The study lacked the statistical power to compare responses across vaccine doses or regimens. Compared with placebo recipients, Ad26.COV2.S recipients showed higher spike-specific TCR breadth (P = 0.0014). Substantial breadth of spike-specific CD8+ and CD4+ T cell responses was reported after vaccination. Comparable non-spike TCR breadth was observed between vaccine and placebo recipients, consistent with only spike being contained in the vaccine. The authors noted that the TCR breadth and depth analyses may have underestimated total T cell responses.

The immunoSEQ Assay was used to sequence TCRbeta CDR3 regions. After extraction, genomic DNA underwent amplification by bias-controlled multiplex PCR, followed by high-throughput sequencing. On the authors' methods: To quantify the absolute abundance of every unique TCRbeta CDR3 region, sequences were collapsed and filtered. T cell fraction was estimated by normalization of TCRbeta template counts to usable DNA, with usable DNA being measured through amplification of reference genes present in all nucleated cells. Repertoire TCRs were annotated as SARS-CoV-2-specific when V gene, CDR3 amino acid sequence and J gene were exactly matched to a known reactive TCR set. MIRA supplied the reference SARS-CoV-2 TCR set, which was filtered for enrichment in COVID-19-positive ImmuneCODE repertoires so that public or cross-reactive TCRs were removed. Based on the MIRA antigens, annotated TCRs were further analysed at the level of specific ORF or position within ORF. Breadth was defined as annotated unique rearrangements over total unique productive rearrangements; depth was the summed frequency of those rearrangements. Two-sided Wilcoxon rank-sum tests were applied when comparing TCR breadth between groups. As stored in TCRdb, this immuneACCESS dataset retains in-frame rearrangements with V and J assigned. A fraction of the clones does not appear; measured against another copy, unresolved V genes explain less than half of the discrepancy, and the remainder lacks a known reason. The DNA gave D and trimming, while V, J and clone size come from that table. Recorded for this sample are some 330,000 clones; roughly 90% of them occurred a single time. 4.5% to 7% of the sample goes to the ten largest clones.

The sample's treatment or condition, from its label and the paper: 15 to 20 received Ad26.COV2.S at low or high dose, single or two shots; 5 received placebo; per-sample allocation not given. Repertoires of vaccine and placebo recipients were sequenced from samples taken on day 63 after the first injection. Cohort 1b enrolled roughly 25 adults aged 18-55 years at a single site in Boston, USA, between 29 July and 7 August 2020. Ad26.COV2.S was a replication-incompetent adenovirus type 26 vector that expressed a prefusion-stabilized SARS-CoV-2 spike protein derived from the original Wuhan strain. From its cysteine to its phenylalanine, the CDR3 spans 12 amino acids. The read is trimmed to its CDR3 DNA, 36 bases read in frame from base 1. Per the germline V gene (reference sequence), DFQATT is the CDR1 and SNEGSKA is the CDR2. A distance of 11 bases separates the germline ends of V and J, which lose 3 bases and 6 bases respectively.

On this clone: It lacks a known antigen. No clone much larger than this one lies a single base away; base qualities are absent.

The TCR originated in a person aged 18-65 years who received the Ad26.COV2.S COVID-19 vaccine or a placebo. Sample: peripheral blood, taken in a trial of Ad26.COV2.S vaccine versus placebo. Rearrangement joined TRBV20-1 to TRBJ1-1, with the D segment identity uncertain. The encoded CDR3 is CSASDGRAEAFF. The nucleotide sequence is TGCAGTGCTAGTGATGGGAGGGCTGAAGCTTTCTTT.